This TCR beta chain came from a study of spatial heterogeneity in lung cancer. Study-level points and caveats: The study found that expanded intratumoral alpha and beta TCR counts tracked tumor mutation counts. Alpha chain coverage of tumor T cells was estimated at 6% to 9%, and beta chain coverage at about 13%.

Per the germline V gene, CDR1 is SGHKS and CDR2 is YYEKEE (reference sequence). Deletions cut 0 bases from V and 4 bases from J, with 14 bases between. This CDR3 is built from 15 residues. Time point described: sample taken at primary tumor resection. Whole RNA, isolated from tumor, nontumor lung or frozen PBMC, was sequenced without prior sorting. Worth noting for this clonotype: Antigen unknown.

Individually, TCR cDNA molecules were each labelled with a unique molecular identifier. TCRdb re-derived calls from the 5' RACE reads in MiXCR, one entry per CDR3 protein. The repertoire holds some 10,000 distinct CDR3 sequences, with about 6% as singletons. Sequenced here: lung tumor tissue, sampled at surgery. J is TRBJ2-7 and V is TRBV5-5; the D is unclear. The TCR originated in a male donor with early-stage non-small cell lung cancer. Here the CDR3 DNA reads TGTGCCAGCAGCTTGGTAGTGCACGGGTCGTACGAGCAGTACTTC. Translated: CASSLVVHGSYEQYF.